Listed below are T cell receptor beta chains from one sample, sequenced in a study of tumor-infiltrating lymphocytes in primary liver carcinoma. TCRdb ran MiXCR on the multiplex PCR reads and lists one entry per CDR3 protein. The data show 330,000 or so distinct CDR3 sequences, less than 75% seen once. The material sequenced was peripheral blood. Source of these receptors: a man between 35 and 55 years old with primary liver carcinoma and hepatitis B virus infection. Both conserved end residues are part of each CDR3. The order of the fields is J gene, D gene, V gene, clone size, CDR3 protein, CDR3 DNA. The D gene is left open where the match is weak. Some rows have no size entry. The others give once, few or many, or a class for an expanded clone.

TRBJ2-3 | NA | TRBV6-2/TRBV6-3 | few | CASRQRDSPADTQYF | TGTGCCAGCAGACAAAGGGACTCCCCGGCAGATACGCAGTATTTT
TRBJ1-2 | TRBD1 | TRBV11-1 | NA | CDSSPGQGTYRYTF | TGTGACAGCAGCCCTGGACAGGGCACCTATCGCTACACCTTC
TRBJ2-2 | TRBD1 | TRBV6-2/TRBV6-3 | many | CASSITGGSTGELFF | TGTGCCAGCAGTATTACAGGGGGCAGCACCGGGGAGCTGTTTTTT
TRBJ1-6 | NA | TRBV10-2 | NA | CASSEGPGNSPLHF | TGCGCCAGCAGCGAGGGACCGGGGAATTCACCCCTCCACTTT
TRBJ2-1 | NA | TRBV11-2 | many | CASSLDGLTYNEQFF | TGTGCCAGCAGCTTAGATGGCCTTACCTACAATGAGCAGTTCTTC
TRBJ2-1 | NA | TRBV5-6 | NA | CVSSLEGLSSYNEQFF | TGTGTCAGCAGCTTGGAGGGGCTGAGCTCCTACAATGAGCAGTTCTTC
TRBJ2-1 | TRBD2 | TRBV14 | NA | CASSQSGQGGLAGESTEQFF | TGTGCCAGCAGCCAATCGGGACAGGGGGGACTAGCGGGAGAGTCCACTGAGCAGTTCTTC
TRBJ2-1 | NA | TRBV6-2/TRBV6-3 | many | CASSEVGRKLSGEQFF | TGTGCCAGCAGCGAAGTAGGGAGAAAACTTAGTGGTGAGCAGTTCTTC
TRBJ2-7 | NA | TRBV11-2 | NA | CASSPDFCGQYF | TGTGCCAGCAGCCCGGACTTCTGCGGGCAGTACTTC
TRBJ2-7 | NA | TRBV11-2 | few | CASMGGFSYEQYF | TGTGCCAGCATGGGTGGGTTCTCCTACGAGCAGTACTTC
TRBJ2-2 | NA | TRBV11-2 | NA | CAGGETNTEELFF | TGTGCCGGCGGGGAGACCAACACCGAGGAGCTGTTTTTT
TRBJ2-2 | NA | TRBV10-3 | few | CAIREGPWDTGELFF | TGTGCCATCAGGGAAGGGCCTTGGGACACCGGGGAGCTGTTTTTT
TRBJ1-2 | TRBD1 | TRBV12-3/TRBV12-4 | NA | CASNLEGAHYTF | TGTGCCAGCAATTTAGAGGGGGCACACTACACCTTC
TRBJ2-1 | TRBD1 | TRBV28 | NA | CASRQTGGSSEQFF | TGTGCCAGCAGACAGACAGGGGGGTCGAGTGAGCAGTTCTTC
TRBJ2-3 | TRBD2 | TRBV10-3 | NA | CAIRKTSGGADAQYF | TGTGCCATCAGGAAGACTAGCGGCGGGGCAGATGCGCAGTATTTT
TRBJ2-5 | NA | TRBV5-4 | NA | CASSAQLGRGPRTQYF | TGTGCCAGCAGCGCCCAGCTAGGGCGGGGCCCAAGGACCCAGTACTTC
TRBJ2-1 | NA | TRBV4-3 | NA | CASSGSVNEHFF | TGCGCCAGCAGCGGTAGCGTCAATGAGCATTTCTTC
TRBJ2-1 | TRBD2 | TRBV11-2 | NA | CTSSQISGTSYNEQFF | TGTACGAGCAGCCAAATTAGCGGGACCTCCTACAATGAGCAGTTCTTC
TRBJ2-6 | NA | TRBV14 | few | CASSQGRTPGANVLTF | TGTGCCAGCAGCCAGGGCCGCACACCCGGGGCCAACGTCCTGACTTTC
TRBJ2-2 | NA | TRBV14 | once | CASSQISVGGEPFF | TGTGCCAGCAGCCAAATTAGTGTAGGCGGGGAGCCGTTTTTT
TRBJ2-1 | NA | TRBV5-1 | NA | CASSLVGVMAQQFF | TGCGCCAGCAGCTTGGTCGGGGTTATGGCTCAGCAGTTCTTC
TRBJ2-7 | NA | TRBV4-2 | many | CASSQGVQTEQYF | TGTGCCAGCAGCCAAGGGGTTCAGACGGAGCAGTACTTC
TRBJ1-3 | NA | TRBV12-3/TRBV12-4 | few | CTSSPSSGNTIYF | TGTACCAGCTCCCCGAGCTCTGGAAACACCATATATTTT
TRBJ2-7 | NA | TRBV7-9 | few | CASSSLIGEQYF | TGTGCCAGCAGCTCCCTCATAGGCGAGCAGTACTTC
TRBJ2-3 | TRBD2 | TRBV10-2 | NA | CASSDPGRTYTQYF | TGCGCCAGCAGTGATCCCGGGAGGACATATACGCAGTATTTT
TRBJ1-2 | NA | TRBV12-3/TRBV12-4 | NA | CSVEEGVDSYTF | TGTTCCGTCGAAGAGGGGGTCGATAGCTACACCTTC
TRBJ1-5 | NA | TRBV10-1 | NA | CASSPTGSNQPQHF | TGCGCCAGCAGTCCGACAGGTTCTAATCAGCCCCAGCATTTT
TRBJ2-1 | NA | TRBV5-1 | NA | CASSFQPSYNEQFF | TGCGCCAGCAGCTTTCAACCCTCCTACAATGAGCAGTTCTTC
TRBJ1-6 | NA | TRBV30 | NA | CAWMSNSPLHF | TGTGCCTGGATGTCTAATTCACCCCTCCACTTT
TRBJ1-4 | NA | TRBV6-6 | NA | CATTGARQGTEKLFF | TGTGCCACAACAGGAGCCAGGCAAGGTACTGAAAAACTGTTTTTT
TRBJ2-1 | NA | TRBV11-2 | NA | CASSIDPYDEQFF | TGTGCCAGCAGCATAGACCCCTACGATGAACAGTTCTTC
TRBJ1-1 | TRBD1 | TRBV29-1 | many | CSVTGAANTEAFF | TGCAGCGTTACAGGGGCCGCTAACACTGAAGCTTTCTTT
TRBJ2-1 | TRBD2 | TRBV4-1 | NA | CASSLRASGMVDEQFF | TGCGCCAGCAGCCTCCGGGCTAGCGGAATGGTGGATGAGCAGTTCTTC
TRBJ1-1 | NA | TRBV11-2 | NA | CASINSENTEVFF | TGTGCCAGCATAAATTCGGAGAACACTGAAGTTTTCTTT
TRBJ1-5 | NA | TRBV12-3/TRBV12-4 | NA | CANSLDNQPQHF | TGTGCCAACAGTCTCGACAATCAGCCCCAGCATTTT
TRBJ2-7 | TRBD1 | TRBV30 | NA | CAWRDRQGVYEQYF | TGTGCCTGGAGGGATCGACAGGGGGTCTACGAGCAGTACTTC
TRBJ2-5 | TRBD2 | TRBV11-2 | NA | CASSQSGVLETQYF | TGTGCCAGCAGCCAGAGCGGGGTCCTAGAGACTCAGTACTTC
TRBJ2-2 | NA | TRBV6-4 | NA | CASSDSQAGELFF | TGTGCCAGCAGTGACTCACAGGCCGGGGAGCTGTTTTTT
TRBJ2-1 | TRBD2 | TRBV4-1 | few | CASSHPSSSSGITRYNEQFF | TGCGCCAGCAGCCATCCCAGCTCTTCTAGCGGCATCACGCGTTACAATGAGCAGTTCTTC
TRBJ1-1 | NA | TRBV29-1 | NA | CGVDVGRSSTEAFF | TGCGGCGTCGACGTGGGACGGTCGAGCACTGAAGCTTTCTTT
TRBJ2-1 | NA | TRBV30 | many | CAYGGDSSYNEQFF | TGTGCCTATGGTGGGGATAGCTCCTACAATGAGCAGTTCTTC
TRBJ2-2 | NA | TRBV11-2 | NA | CASSFGIGANTGELFF | TGTGCCAGCAGCTTCGGGATTGGCGCAAACACCGGGGAGCTGTTTTTT
TRBJ2-1 | NA | TRBV11-1 | NA | CASSIHQALEQFF | TGTGCCAGCAGCATACACCAGGCTCTTGAACAGTTCTTC
TRBJ2-3 | NA | TRBV10-3 | NA | CAIRSGAVDTQYF | TGTGCCATCCGTAGCGGCGCGGTCGATACGCAGTATTTT
TRBJ2-5 | TRBD1 | TRBV6-5 | many | CASTNRQGGTQYF | TGTGCCAGCACCAACCGACAGGGTGGGACCCAGTACTTC
TRBJ1-2 | NA | TRBV30 | few | CAWTIRGLYGYTF | TGTGCCTGGACGATCAGGGGACTCTATGGCTACACCTTC
TRBJ1-2 | TRBD1 | TRBV12-3/TRBV12-4 | once | CANSFGGTGGIGYTF | TGTGCCAACAGTTTTGGGGGGACAGGGGGTATTGGCTACACCTTC
TRBJ2-1 | NA | TRBV13 | NA | CASNLGSHNEQFF | TGTGCCAGCAACTTAGGTTCCCACAATGAGCAGTTCTTC
TRBJ1-1 | TRBD1 | TRBV12-3/TRBV12-4 | NA | CASSPPRGRTEAFF | TGTGCCAGCAGTCCCCCCAGGGGGCGGACTGAAGCTTTCTTT
TRBJ2-1 | NA | TRBV6-1 | NA | CTSSERGTDYYNEQFF | TGTACCAGCAGTGAAAGAGGGACTGATTACTACAATGAGCAGTTCTTC
TRBJ2-2 | NA | TRBV4-1 | NA | CASSQDQRGAQNGELFF | TGCGCTAGCAGCCAAGATCAACGGGGGGCCCAAAACGGGGAGCTGTTTTTT
TRBJ2-1 | NA | TRBV21-1 | NA | CASSKQNNEEFF | TGTGCCAGCAGCAAACAAAACAATGAGGAGTTCTTC